The T cell receptor (beta chain) under discussion was sequenced for a study of shared clonotypes between healthy human individuals. Study-wide findings and caveats: Memory subsets had estimated richness that was generally smaller than that of naive subsets. An effect of sequencing depth on clonotype sharing among donors was expected.

None of the donors, who were healthy HIV-negative adults, had recently had acute infections or vaccinations. Profiling relied on immunoSEQ multiplex PCR, and the TCRdb table lists in-frame clones only, not all of them. This table holds approximately 2.3 million clones, over 90% found once. Germline V gene data show CDR1 as MDHEN and CDR2 as SYDVKM. Between the trimmed V and J ends, which lost 3 bases and 3 bases, there was a span of 11 bases. The CDR3 has 14 amino acids. A remark on this clone: As yet, its antigen is unknown.

Source material: naive CD4+ T cells from PBMCs. As to subset: CD45RA+ positively selected. This TCR was recovered from a man aged 18 to 30 in good health. Some clones in this sample may be carry-over from other donors' samples. The V call is TRBV28, the J call TRBJ1-2; D perhaps matches TRBD1 (5 bases). The CDR3 DNA reads TGTGCCAGCAGTTTGAGAGGGGTGGACTATGGCTACACCTTC. As protein: CASSLRGVDYGYTF.